This T cell receptor beta chain derives from a study of response to subunit inactivated influenza vaccine. Study findings and constraints: Every seasonal influenza vaccination brings in few new T cells, the authors suggested.

This clonotype was counted between two and nine times. Its antigen is undetermined. TCRdb re-called the RT-PCR reads with MiXCR, one entry per CDR3 protein. The sample lists 500,000 or so distinct CDR3 sequences, 16% seen once, with 2.5% to 3.5% in the top ten. V was trimmed by 4 bases and J by 0 bases, leaving 7 bases between them. CDR3 length equals 13 residues. Germline CDR1 is DFQATT and CDR2 is SNEGSKA (reference sequence). The chain couples TRBV20-1 to TRBJ1-5; D remains unclear. This TCR was sampled from a man between 50 and 69 years old who received an inactivated influenza vaccine. This sample comprised CD4+ T cells sorted from PBMCs, obtained around 25 months after vaccination. The CDR3 coding sequence is TGCAGTGCTACTGGTCTTAGCAATCAGCCCCAGCATTTT. As protein: CSATGLSNQPQHF.